The clone carrying this T cell receptor beta chain was observed at least ten times. What it binds is not known. The trim removed 1 base at V and 0 bases at J, leaving 11 bases unmatched. The germline gives CDR1 DFQATT, CDR2 SNEGSKA (reference sequence). The CDR3 is made up of 18 amino acids. The sample comes from a study of CD8 T cells in ankylosing spondylitis. Findings of the study overall: Enrichment of disease-linked clones was reportedly significant in matched ankylosing spondylitis synovial fluid. Earlier work had already found some motif variants in reactive arthritis synovial fluid and blood.

TCRdb re-called the 5' RACE reads with MiXCR, one entry per CDR3 protein. The sample contains 150,000 to 200,000 distinct CDR3 sequences, roughly 13% of which appear only once. The chain has TRBV20-1 and TRBJ1-4; 7 nucleotides agree with TRBD1. The source of this sequence is a female donor with ankylosing spondylitis or in good health (not recorded which). Material for sequencing was blood, either unsorted or a sorted T cell fraction (not recorded which). The CDR3 reads CSARVPGQTFATNEKLFF. Written as DNA, the CDR3 is TGCAGTGCTAGAGTTCCGGGACAGACGTTTGCAACTAATGAAAAACTGTTTTTT.